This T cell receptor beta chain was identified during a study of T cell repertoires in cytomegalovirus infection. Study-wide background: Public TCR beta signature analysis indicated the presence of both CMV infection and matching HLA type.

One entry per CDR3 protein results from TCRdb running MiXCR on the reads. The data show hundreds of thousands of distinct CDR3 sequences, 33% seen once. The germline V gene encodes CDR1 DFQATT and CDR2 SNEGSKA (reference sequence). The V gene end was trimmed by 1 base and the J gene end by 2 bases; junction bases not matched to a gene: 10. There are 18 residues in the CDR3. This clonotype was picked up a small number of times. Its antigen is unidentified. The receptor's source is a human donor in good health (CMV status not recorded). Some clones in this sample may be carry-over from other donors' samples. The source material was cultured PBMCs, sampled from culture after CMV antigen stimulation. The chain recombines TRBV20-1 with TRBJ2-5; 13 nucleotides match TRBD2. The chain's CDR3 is CSARGSSGTSGKQETQYF. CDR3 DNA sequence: TGCAGTGCTAGAGGCTCCTCCGGGACTAGCGGGAAACAAGAGACCCAGTACTTC.